This TCR beta chain came from a study of metastatic and nonmetastatic thyroid tumors. Thyroid surgery was performed in patients who had received no treatment beforehand. Germline CDR1 reads DFQATT; CDR2 reads SNEGSKA (reference sequence). This CDR3 has 13 amino acids. MiXCR reprocessed the PCR reads for TCRdb. Of approximately 30,000 clones listed, about 15% were seen once; the top ten hold around 6.1%. This TCR derives from a male donor with papillary thyroid cancer or a benign thyroid nodule (not recorded which). Some clones in this sample may be carry-over from other donors' samples. Input material: blood. The chain employs TRBV20-1 and TRBJ2-7; 8 nucleotides line up with TRBD2. The CDR3 bases are TGCAGGGCTCCTCCGACTAGCGTCTACGAGCAGTACTTC. Translated: CRAPPTSVYEQYF.